The 29 T cell receptor beta chains listed next were all sequenced from one sample in a study of CD8 T cells in Susac syndrome. Random-hexamer reverse transcription was applied to roughly 0.5 to 1 ug RNA. TCRdb passed the immunoSEQ multiplex PCR reads through MiXCR, listing each CDR3 protein once. This table has approximately 140,000 distinct CDR3 sequences, about 93% appearing once. The sequencing input was CD8+ T cells from PBMCs. These receptors all come from a human donor in good health.

The rearrangement links TRBV4-3 to TRBJ2-3; D gene unclear. The length of the CDR3 is 14 residues. Germline-derived CDR1 and CDR2 are LGHNA and YSLEER. Trimming took 5 bases from V and 2 from J, leaving 11 bases between them. The CDR3: CASSTWEYTDTQYF. In DNA form, the CDR3 reads TGCGCCAGCAGCACCTGGGAATACACAGATACGCAGTATTTT.

This clonotype was found a few times. The chain uses TRBV27 and TRBJ2-6; no clear D gene. Germline CDR1 is MNHEY and CDR2 is SMNVEV (reference sequence). Trimming left V 3 bases short and J 0 bases short, with 0 bases between. This CDR3 spans 13 amino acids. DNA for the CDR3: TGTGCCAGCAGTTTCTCTGGGGCCAACGTCCTGACTTTC. It encodes CASSFSGANVLTF.

The V call is TRBV24-1, the J call TRBJ2-3; no clear D gene. CDR3 length: 15 amino acids. The V gene lost 5 bases and the J gene lost 2 bases, with 13 bases spanning the gap. The germline CDR1 and CDR2 sequences are KGHDR and SFDVKD. The CDR3 coding sequence is TGTGCCACCAGTGCTCCGACAACTTCCACAGATACGCAGTATTTT. Translation: CATSAPTTSTDTQYF.

The rearrangement joins TRBV29-1 to TRBJ2-5; 8 nucleotides match TRBD1. CDR1 and CDR2 from the germline V gene are SQVTM and ANQGSEA. The length of the CDR3 is 12 residues. With 4 bases clipped from V and 5 bases from J, the junction kept 3 bases outside the gene matches. Here the CDR3 DNA reads TGCAGCGTTGGCAGGGGGCTGGAGACCCAGTACTTC. Its protein is CSVGRGLETQYF.

This chain joins TRBV28 and TRBJ2-5, with 7 bases fitting TRBD2. This CDR3 spans 13 amino acids. Germline V gene lookup returns CDR1 MDHEN and CDR2 SYDVKM. The junction had 1 base not matched to a gene; V was cut back by 3 bases and J by 3 bases. As DNA, the CDR3 is TGTGCCAGCAGTTTCGGACTAGAAGAGACCCAGTACTTC. Its protein product is CASSFGLEETQYF.

V is TRBV20-1 and J is TRBJ2-7; D not resolved. V was cut by 5 bases and J by 3 bases, with 14 bases left in between. This CDR3 has 13 residues. Looked up from germline, CDR1 is DFQATT and CDR2 is SNEGSKA (reference sequence). The CDR3 sequence is CSADPSSDYEQYF. As DNA, the CDR3 is TGCAGTGCTGACCCCTCCAGTGACTACGAGCAGTACTTC.

There are a few counts of this clonotype. The chain links TRBV20-1 to TRBJ2-5; possibly TRBD2 for D (5 bases). The CDR3 runs 15 residues. Germline V lookup: CDR1 DFQATT, CDR2 SNEGSKA (reference sequence). V lost 6 bases and J lost 5, with 22 bases in between. CDR3 nucleotides: TGCAGTGCGCCATTAATGCCTCAACCGGGGGAGACCCAGTACTTC. It yields the protein CSAPLMPQPGETQYF.

In DNA form, the CDR3 reads TGCGCCAGCAGCCTACGACTAGCGGACTACGAGCAGTACTTC. As protein: CASSLRLADYEQYF. The chain joins TRBV4-1 to TRBJ2-7; 9 bases are shared with TRBD2. The CDR3 covers 14 residues. Losses at the gene ends were 4 bases for V and 3 bases for J; bases not matched to a gene: 4. The germline V gene encodes CDR1 MGHRA and CDR2 YSYEKL.

This chain joins TRBV29-1 and TRBJ1-1, with unresolved D. Germline CDR1 SQVTM, CDR2 ANQGSEA. The length of the CDR3 is 12 residues. V was clipped by 4 bases and J by 4 bases, with 10 bases between them. CDR3 DNA: TGCAGCGTTGTGTGGGAGATCACTGAAGCTTTCTTT. Translation gives CSVVWEITEAFF.

The rearrangement joins TRBV5-1 to TRBJ2-3; the D is unclear. This CDR3 is 15 amino acids long. Germline V gene lookup returns CDR1 SGHRS and CDR2 YFSETQ. V shed 0 bases and J shed 0 bases, with 8 bases lying between them. The CDR3 spells CASSLGSISTDTQYF. The CDR3 region has the DNA TGCGCCAGCAGCTTGGGGTCCATTAGCACAGATACGCAGTATTTT.

This chain uses TRBV13 with TRBJ2-3; 7 bases match TRBD2. The CDR3 has 15 residues. CDR1 is PRHDT and CDR2 is FYEKMQ in the germline V gene (reference sequence). J gave up 2 bases and V 4 bases, and 6 bases lay outside the gene matches. The CDR3 loop reads CASSSRSGATDTQYF. The CDR3 bases are TGTGCCAGCAGCTCCCGGAGCGGGGCCACAGATACGCAGTATTTT.

The chain joins TRBV27 to TRBJ2-7, with D perhaps TRBD1 or TRBD2 (5 bases each). Trimming stripped 3 bases from V and 3 bases from J, with 9 bases between. Germline loops: CDR1 MNHEY, CDR2 SMNVEV (reference sequence). The length of the CDR3 is 13 residues. CDR3 protein: CASSFVRGYEQYF. CDR3 coding DNA: TGTGCCAGCAGTTTCGTGAGGGGCTACGAGCAGTACTTC.

The chain combines TRBV20-1 with TRBJ1-2; tentative D call: TRBD1 (6 bases). The germline V gene has CDR1 DFQATT and CDR2 SNEGSKA (reference sequence). The germline V and J ends were trimmed by 5 bases and 2 bases, with 12 bases remaining between them. CDR3 length: 13 residues. The CDR3 DNA reads TGCAGTGCTCTATCGGACAGAAACTATGGCTACACCTTC. Its translation: CSALSDRNYGYTF.

This chain connects TRBV20-1 to TRBJ1-1; TRBD1 matches 8 bases. CDR1 is DFQATT, CDR2 SNEGSKA, per germline (reference sequence). V lost 3 bases and J lost 0; bases outside the gene matches: 3. The CDR3 extends over 14 amino acids. The CDR3 is CSARDRELNTEAFF. In nucleotides, the CDR3 is TGCAGTGCTAGGGACAGGGAGCTGAACACTGAAGCTTTCTTT.

The V and J genes are TRBV7-9 and TRBJ2-3; 9 nucleotides align to TRBD2. Germline V lookup: CDR1 SEHNR, CDR2 FQNEAQ (reference sequence). Unmatched junction bases numbered 10, after V lost 4 bases and J lost 5 bases. The CDR3 runs to 16 residues. The DNA for the CDR3 is TGTGCCAGCAGCTCCTCCCCGCGGGAGGGCCTAGATACGCAGTATTTT. This encodes CASSSSPREGLDTQYF.

The chain uses TRBV19 and TRBJ2-7, with D uncertain. Looked up from germline, CDR1 is LNHDA and CDR2 is SQIVND (reference sequence). The ends were cut back, 6 bases at V and 3 bases at J, with 18 bases in the middle. This CDR3 comprises 15 residues. CDR3 DNA: TGTGCCAGTAGCGCCACCGCCGCTCCACACTACGAGCAGTACTTC. Amino acids: CASSATAAPHYEQYF. The entire variable domain, with the rest obtained from reference TRBV19 and TRBJ2-7, is as follows: DGGITQSPKYLFRKEGQNVTLSCEQNLNHDAMYWYRQDPGQGLRLIYYSQIVNDFQKGDIAEGYSVSREKKESFPLTVTSAQKNPTAFYLCASSATAAPHYEQYFGPGTRLTVT.

The chain recombines TRBV29-1 with TRBJ2-3; perhaps D is TRBD1 or TRBD2 (5 bases each). The CDR3 contains 15 residues. V lost 7 bases and J 2 bases, leaving 19 bases between the germline ends. Germline CDR1 and CDR2: SQVTM and ANQGSEA. The CDR3 spells CSAFGTLALTDTQYF. The CDR3 nucleotides read TGCAGCGCCTTCGGGACCTTAGCCCTCACAGATACGCAGTATTTT.

This clonotype was observed a single time. The V and J genes are TRBV7-9 and TRBJ2-7; D is perhaps TRBD2 (5 bases). The CDR3 is made up of 13 amino acids. Germline lookup yields CDR1 SEHNR and CDR2 FQNEAQ (reference sequence). The V end was cut by 2 bases, the J end by 6 bases, with 11 bases between. The CDR3 sequence: CASSLRSSGEQYF. The CDR3 nucleotides read TGTGCCAGCAGCTTAAGATCGAGCGGCGAGCAGTACTTC.

The V gene is TRBV12-3 or TRBV12-4, the J gene TRBJ2-1; TRBD1 might be the D (5 bases). V lost 7 bases to trimming and J lost 0 bases, with 16 bases between them. The CDR3 has 16 amino acids. In DNA, the CDR3 is TGTGCCAGCAACGTCCCAGGGCAGAGCTCCTACAATGAGCAGTTCTTC. The encoded protein is CASNVPGQSSYNEQFF.

The rearrangement uses TRBV20-1 and TRBJ2-1; TRBD2 aligns across 10 bases. Germline V gene data show CDR1 as DFQATT and CDR2 as SNEGSKA (reference sequence). The trim removed 5 bases at V and 9 bases at J, leaving 10 bases unmatched. The CDR3 consists of 14 residues. The CDR3 loop reads CSAPGLADWSEQFF. In DNA form, the CDR3 reads TGCAGTGCTCCCGGACTAGCGGACTGGAGTGAGCAGTTCTTC.

The chain joins TRBV6-4 to TRBJ1-2, with D uncertain. V lost 7 bases, J lost 6 bases, and 6 bases lay in between. This CDR3 spans 10 amino acids. Germline V gene sequence: CDR1 MRHNA, CDR2 SNTAGT. The CDR3, as DNA: TGTGCCAGCACCTTAAATGGCTACACCTTC. Translating it yields CASTLNGYTF.

J is TRBJ2-7 and V is TRBV4-3; TRBD1 agrees at 8 bases. V lost 3 bases and J lost 2; bases outside the gene matches: 3. CDR1 is LGHNA, CDR2 YSLEER, per germline. The CDR3 runs to 14 residues. The CDR3 reads CASSQGQVAYEQYF. The CDR3 region has the DNA TGCGCCAGCAGCCAGGGACAGGTAGCCTACGAGCAGTACTTC.

The chain is built from TRBV27 and TRBJ2-5, with D perhaps matching TRBD2 (6 bases). Germline V gene sequence: CDR1 MNHEY, CDR2 SMNVEV (reference sequence). Trimming pared 3 bases from V and 4 bases from J, leaving 12 bases between. This CDR3 has 14 amino acids. CDR3 sequence reads: CASSFVEGLETQYF. The CDR3 coding sequence is TGTGCCAGCAGTTTCGTGGAGGGGCTAGAGACCCAGTACTTC.

The chain carries TRBV6-5 and TRBJ2-7; D call uncertain. The length of the CDR3 is 13 residues. The V end was cut by 0 bases, the J end by 5 bases, with 8 bases between. Per the germline V gene, CDR1 is MNHEY and CDR2 is SVGAGI. CDR3 residues: CASSYSVTHEQYF. The CDR3, as DNA: TGTGCCAGCAGTTACTCCGTGACGCACGAGCAGTACTTC.

This clonotype was observed a single time. The gene calls are TRBV15 and TRBJ2-7, with 10 bases fitting TRBD1. The germline CDR1 and CDR2 sequences are LNHNV and YYDKDF (reference sequence). With V trimmed by 5 bases and J by 2 bases, 6 bases remained unmatched. The CDR3 extends over 15 amino acids. The chain's CDR3 is CATSPPGQGAYEQYF. The CDR3 region has the DNA TGTGCCACCAGCCCGCCCGGACAGGGGGCCTACGAGCAGTACTTC.

The V gene is TRBV13, the J gene TRBJ1-1, with a tentative D call TRBD1 (6 bases). The V end was cut by 5 bases, the J end by 5 bases, with 18 bases between. Germline CDR1 PRHDT, CDR2 FYEKMQ (reference sequence). CDR3 length: 15 amino acids. The CDR3 region is CASSITRTEETEAFF. The CDR3 DNA is TGTGCCAGCAGCATAACCCGGACAGAGGAAACTGAAGCTTTCTTT.

This clonotype was recorded only once. The V call is TRBV7-9, the J call TRBJ2-3; D perhaps matches TRBD1 (6 bases). The CDR3 spans 16 residues. With 8 bases removed from V and 2 bases from J, the gap between germline ends came to 20 bases. Germline CDR1 SEHNR, CDR2 FQNEAQ (reference sequence). CDR3 nucleotide sequence: TGTGCCAGCTCGAGTTCGGGACAAGAAAACACAGATACGCAGTATTTT. The encoded protein is CASSSSGQENTDTQYF.

This clonotype was seen only once. This sequence joins TRBV27 and TRBJ1-5, with D perhaps matching TRBD1 (5 bases). The CDR3 covers 14 residues. The V gene's germline CDR1 is MNHEY and CDR2 SMNVEV (reference sequence). Trimming took 8 bases from V and 7 from J, leaving 18 bases between them. CDR3 DNA: TGTGCCAGCGGAGCCGGGGGTGTGGAACAGCCCCAGCATTTT. This encodes CASGAGGVEQPQHF.

The V and J genes are TRBV6-2 or TRBV6-3 and TRBJ2-3, with D maybe TRBD2 (5 bases). The V end lost 4 bases, the J end lost 5 bases, and 13 bases lay between the germline ends. The CDR3 is 14 amino acids. Per germline, CDR1 MNHEY and CDR2 SVGEGT. CDR3 bases: TGTGCCAGCAGTTTGGTGGGAGTCAGAGATACGCAGTATTTT. Its translation: CASSLVGVRDTQYF.